These T cell receptor beta chains were read from a single sample in a study of radiotherapy plus CTLA-4 blockade in lung cancer. Assay: immunoSEQ multiplex PCR; the TCRdb copy retains only in-frame clones and omits some. This sample has about 73,000 clones; roughly 84% occur once, and the top ten carry around two fifths. The starting material was peripheral blood, obtained from a patient treated with radiotherapy plus ipilimumab. The receptors come from a human donor with non-small cell lung cancer that progressed on radiotherapy plus ipilimumab. The CDR3 runs from the conserved cysteine through the conserved F or W. The D gene is left open where the match is weak. The size entry is marked missing in some rows and otherwise reads once, few, many or a size class.

clone_size j_call d_call v_call cdr3_nt cdr3_aa
- TRBJ2-1 - TRBV25-1 TGTGCCAGCAGTGAATATGGATGGGGGCATGAGCAGTTCTTC CASSEYGWGHEQFF
- TRBJ2-5 TRBD1 TRBV28 TGTGCCAGCAGTTTGGGACAGGGGGTATCACAAGAGACCCAGTACTTC CASSLGQGVSQETQYF
- TRBJ2-1 TRBD1 TRBV4-1 TGCGCCAGCAGCCGAGACAGGGTCCACAATGAGCAGTTCTTC CASSRDRVHNEQFF
- TRBJ1-1 - TRBV18 TGTGCCAGCTCACCATCCGCCCAGGTCACTGAAGCTTTCTTT CASSPSAQVTEAFF
- TRBJ2-3 TRBD2 TRBV19 TGTGCCAGTAGACTAGCGGGAGGTAGGGCAGATACGCAGTATTTT CASRLAGGRADTQYF
- TRBJ2-3 TRBD2 TRBV27 TGTGCCAGCAGTCCAACCCCCGGGACTAGCACCCGAGATACGCAGTATTTT CASSPTPGTSTRDTQYF
- TRBJ2-7 TRBD2 TRBV6-6 TGTGCCAGCAGTTTGGCGGGAGGTCTGACCTACGAGCAGTACTTC CASSLAGGLTYEQYF
- TRBJ1-1 - TRBV4-2 TGTGCCAGCAGCCAAGAGCTGTCTTTGGGATCCCTGGACACTGAAGCTTTCTTT CASSQELSLGSLDTEAFF
- TRBJ2-5 TRBD2 TRBV30 TGTGCCTGGAGTGCGGGACTAACAGAGACCCAGTACTTC CAWSAGLTETQYF
once TRBJ2-5 - TRBV28 TGTGCCAGCAGTTTGACAGACCAAGAGACCCAGTACTTC CASSLTDQETQYF
- TRBJ2-5 - TRBV6-5 TGTGCCAGCAGACTCCTTAGGGGGGGGCAAGAGACCCAGTACTTC CASRLLRGGQETQYF
- TRBJ1-4 - TRBV30 TGTGCCTGGAGTTCAGGCAGGGGAAATGAAAAACTGTTTTTT CAWSSGRGNEKLFF
- TRBJ1-2 - TRBV5-4 TGTGCCAGCAGCCGCACCTCGACCCCTAACTATGGCTACACCTTC CASSRTSTPNYGYTF
- TRBJ2-1 TRBD2 TRBV19 TGTGCCAGTAGTATAGGCGGGAGGCCCAATGAGCAGTTCTTC CASSIGGRPNEQFF
- TRBJ2-4 - TRBV29-1 TGCAGCGTTGTTGGAACAGGGTTGTCCAAAAACATTCAGTACTTC CSVVGTGLSKNIQYF
- TRBJ1-5 - TRBV18 TGTGCCAGCTCACCGGACTGGAATCAGCCCCAGCATTTT CASSPDWNQPQHF
- TRBJ1-4 - TRBV5-4 TGTGCCAGCAGCTTGGCCGGTGGGTTTCAGGGGAGCCCGACTAATGAAAAACTGTTTTTT CASSLAGGFQGSPTNEKLFF
- TRBJ2-2 - TRBV5-1 TGCGCCAGCAGCTTGGCCGTGGGGGCAGGCGGGGAGCTGTTTTTT CASSLAVGAGGELFF
once TRBJ1-5 - TRBV4-1 TGCGCCAGCAGCCAAGAAGGGGAGCAGCCCCAGCATTTT CASSQEGEQPQHF
- TRBJ2-1 TRBD2 TRBV28 TGTGCCAGCAGTTTATACCCCGGGAGGGCGTACAATGAGCAGTTCTTC CASSLYPGRAYNEQFF
- TRBJ1-1 - TRBV28 TGTGCCAGCAGTTTTAAGGGTTATGACACTGAAGCTTTCTTT CASSFKGYDTEAFF
- TRBJ2-5 - TRBV5-1 TGCGCCAGCAGCTTAAGACAGGGAGGAGAGACCCAGTACTTC CASSLRQGGETQYF
- TRBJ2-2 TRBD2 TRBV10-3 TGTGCCCTCGGGACTAGCGGGAGGGCGGCCCCCGGGGAGCTGTTTTTT CALGTSGRAAPGELFF
- TRBJ2-2 TRBD2 TRBV28 TGTGCCTCAGCAAGAGGGAGGGTCACCGGGGAGCTGTTTTTT CASARGRVTGELFF
- TRBJ2-2 - TRBV11-2 TGTGCCAGCAGCCCTAGGAGGGGGGCGTCGAACACCGGGGAGCTGTTTTTT CASSPRRGASNTGELFF
- TRBJ1-2 - TRBV29-1 TGCAGCGTGGAGGGACCGGCGTATGGCTACACCTTC CSVEGPAYGYTF
- TRBJ1-1 TRBD1 TRBV5-1 TGCGCCAGCAGCCTTGGACAGGTTATGAACACTGAAGCTTTCTTT CASSLGQVMNTEAFF
- TRBJ2-3 - TRBV7-9 TGTGCCAGCAGCTCTAGTGCGGGCCTCACAGATACGCAGTATTTT CASSSSAGLTDTQYF
- TRBJ2-7 - TRBV6-5 TGTGCCAGCCGGACATCCTACGAGCAGTACTTC CASRTSYEQYF
- TRBJ1-4 - TRBV20-1 TGCAGTGCAGAGACAGAAGAAAAACTGTTTTTT CSAETEEKLFF
- TRBJ2-1 - TRBV30 TGTGCCTGGAGTATGCTTACCGCGTACAATGAGCAGTTCTTC CAWSMLTAYNEQFF
- TRBJ2-1 - TRBV7-3 TGTGCCAGCAGCCAAGCAGGACAGACAAATGAGCAGTTCTTC CASSQAGQTNEQFF
- TRBJ2-5 - TRBV5-4 TGTGCCAGCAGCCCGCGATCTGGTAGCCAAGAGACCCAGTACTTC CASSPRSGSQETQYF
- TRBJ1-4 - TRBV2 TGTGCCAGCAGTAGACAGATAACTAATGAAAAACTGTTTTTT CASSRQITNEKLFF
- TRBJ1-5 - TRBV19 TGTGCCACTACCGCAGCGGGGAATAGCAATCAGCCCCAGCATTTT CATTAAGNSNQPQHF